The 20 T cell receptor beta chains reported below all come from one sample, sequenced in a study of blood T cell repertoires in COVID-19. The data were produced by immunoSEQ multiplex PCR, yet TCRdb's version contains in-frame clones alone and is incomplete. This table holds around 100,000 clones, 85% to 90% found once. The specimen sequenced was peripheral blood. These TCRs come from a human donor in a cohort sampled during active COVID-19.

This chain links TRBV5-8 with TRBJ2-7; 13 nucleotides align to TRBD2. CDR1 and CDR2 (germline): SGHTS, YDEGEE. The J segment lost 0 bases and the V segment lost 3 bases, leaving 9 bases of the junction unmatched. This CDR3 contains 18 residues. The DNA of the CDR3 is TGTGCCAGCAGCTCGGGCAGACTAGCGGGAGGCTACTCCTACGAGCAGTACTTC. It codes for CASSSGRLAGGYSYEQYF.

This sequence joins TRBV29-1 and TRBJ2-7, with D tentatively TRBD2 (5 bases). The germline gives CDR1 SQVTM, CDR2 ANQGSEA. The V and J ends lost 6 bases and 2 bases respectively, with 11 bases between them. This CDR3 comprises 12 residues. In nucleotides, the CDR3 is TGCAGCGTCAGAGGAGCGGCCTACGAGCAGTACTTC. This translates into CSVRGAAYEQYF.

The CDR3 region is CASRPGWRGQTDTQYF. In DNA, the CDR3 is TGTGCCAGCAGACCTGGGTGGCGGGGGCAGACAGATACGCAGTATTTT. The chain recombines TRBV6-2 or TRBV6-3 with TRBJ2-3, with a possible D match to TRBD2 (7 bases). The germline CDR1 and CDR2 sequences are MNHEY and SVGEGT. CDR3 size: 16 residues. V gave up 6 bases and J gave up 3 bases, with 19 bases separating them.

The rearrangement joins TRBV19 to TRBJ2-7; 7 bases are shared with TRBD1. The junction had 8 bases not matched to a gene; V was cut back by 8 bases and J by 1 base. CDR1 and CDR2 (germline): LNHDA, SQIVND (reference sequence). There are 14 residues in the CDR3. In DNA, the CDR3 is TGTGCCAGTCACCAGAGGGACAGATCCTACGAGCAGTACTTC. Translating it yields CASHQRDRSYEQYF.

The rearrangement joins TRBV7-2 to TRBJ1-1; D ambiguous. The CDR3 extends over 15 amino acids. Trimming pared 3 bases from V and 0 bases from J, leaving 11 bases between. Germline CDR1 reads SGHTA; CDR2 reads FQGNSA. For the CDR3, the DNA is TGTGCCAGCAGCTTTGAGGGCAGGCTGAACACTGAAGCTTTCTTT. Protein product: CASSFEGRLNTEAFF.

J is TRBJ1-1 and V is TRBV27, with 10 bases matching TRBD1. The germline V gene has CDR1 MNHEY and CDR2 SMNVEV (reference sequence). J gave up 7 bases and V 5 bases, and 10 bases lay outside the gene matches. This CDR3 has 15 amino acids. The CDR3 loop reads CASSPLGTGEGEAFF. The CDR3 DNA reads TGTGCCAGCAGTCCCTTGGGGACAGGGGAGGGTGAAGCTTTCTTT.

The chain is built from TRBV5-6 and TRBJ1-5; the D is unclear. The CDR3 runs to 16 residues. Deletions cut 1 base from V and 2 bases from J, with 13 bases between. Germline CDR1 SGHDT, CDR2 YYEEEE. The CDR3 loop is CASSLTTGRRNQPQHF. The CDR3 DNA sequence: TGTGCCAGCAGCTTGACCACGGGAAGACGCAATCAGCCCCAGCATTTT. Full variable domain (remainder filled in from reference TRBV5-6 and TRBJ1-5): DAGVTQSPTHLIKTRGQQVTLRCSPKSGHDTVSWYQQALGQGPQFIFQYYEEEERQRGNFPDRFSGHQFPNYSSELNVNALLLGDSALYLCASSLTTGRRNQPQHFGDGTRLSIL.

This clone was counted once. The V and J genes are TRBV6-2 or TRBV6-3 and TRBJ2-7; 7 bases fit TRBD2. The junction had 5 bases not matched to a gene; V was cut back by 4 bases and J by 2 bases. CDR1 and CDR2 (germline): MNHEY, SVGEGT. This CDR3 has 14 amino acids. CDR3 region: CASSFQRGAYEQYF. The CDR3 DNA reads as TGTGCCAGCAGTTTCCAGCGGGGAGCCTACGAGCAGTACTTC.

This clone came up a few times. V is TRBV7-3 and J is TRBJ2-2, with 14 bases aligning to TRBD2. V trimming: 6 bases; J trimming: 2 bases; junction bases outside the gene matches: 5. The CDR3 has 17 amino acids. From germline, CDR1 is SGHTA and CDR2 FQGTGA. CDR3 nucleotides: TGTGCCAGCAGACGGACTAGCGGGGGGCCAAACACCGGGGAGCTGTTTTTT. It codes for CASRRTSGGPNTGELFF.

The V call is TRBV29-1, the J call TRBJ2-5; a possible D gene is TRBD2 (5 bases). The germline gives CDR1 SQVTM, CDR2 ANQGSEA. Trimming pared 4 bases from V and 8 bases from J, leaving 14 bases between. This CDR3 spans 12 amino acids. DNA of the CDR3: TGCAGCGTTGTAGGTTTAGGGAGCACCCAGTACTTC. Residues: CSVVGLGSTQYF.

The rearrangement links TRBV9 to TRBJ2-7; D is possibly TRBD2 (6 bases). The V and J ends lost 0 bases and 5 bases respectively, with 6 bases between them. Germline V gene sequence: CDR1 SGDLS, CDR2 YYNGEE. The CDR3 is 12 amino acids. The CDR3 region is CASSVAGDEQYF. As DNA, the CDR3 is TGTGCCAGCAGCGTAGCGGGGGACGAGCAGTACTTC. Using reference TRBV9 and TRBJ2-7 for the parts outside the CDR3, the full variable domain is DSGVTQTPKHLITATGQRVTLRCSPRSGDLSVYWYQQSLDQGLQFLIQYYNGEERAKGNILERFSAQQFPDLHSELNLSSLELGDSALYFCASSVAGDEQYFGPGTRLTVT.

The chain combines TRBV6-6 with TRBJ1-2; a weak D match, TRBD1 (6 bases). Germline V gene data show CDR1 as MNHNY and CDR2 as SVGAGI (reference sequence). CDR3 length equals 12 residues. The V end lost 5 bases, the J end lost 2 bases, and 6 bases lay between the germline ends. The CDR3 DNA follows: TGTGCCAGCAGTCAGGGGAACTATGGCTACACCTTC. Translating gives CASSQGNYGYTF.

The rearrangement links TRBV4-2 to TRBJ1-2, with TRBD1 identical over 7 bases. Germline CDR1 and CDR2: LGHNA and YNFKEQ. After removal of 1 base from V and 4 bases from J, the junction contained 9 bases not matched to a gene. This CDR3 is built from 16 residues. CDR3 DNA: TGTGCCAGCAGCCAAGTGGGACAGTCTTTGGGCTATGGCTACACCTTC. Translation gives CASSQVGQSLGYGYTF.

The CDR3 nucleotides read TGTGCCAGCAGCTCCGCCGTTGGAGGCTACGAGCAGTACTTC. Its translation: CASSSAVGGYEQYF. The V call is TRBV11-2, the J call TRBJ2-7; tentatively, D is TRBD2 (5 bases). Trimming cost V 4 bases and J 3 bases, with 13 bases left between them. Germline values: CDR1 SGHAT, CDR2 FQNNGV. The CDR3 has 14 amino acids. Filled out from reference TRBV11-2 and TRBJ2-7, the complete variable domain reads EAGVAQSPRYKIIEKRQSVAFWCNPISGHATLYWYQQILGQGPKLLIQFQNNGVVDDSQLPKDRFSAERLKGVDSTLKIQPAKLEDSAVYLCASSSAVGGYEQYFGPGTRLTVT.

The chain has TRBV6-5 and TRBJ1-3; no firm D call. Germline CDR1 is MNHEY and CDR2 is SVGAGI. The CDR3 length is 12 residues. V was cut by 7 bases and J by 5 bases, with 9 bases left in between. CDR3 residues: CASTHSRNTIYF. As DNA, the CDR3 is TGTGCCAGCACCCACAGCAGAAACACCATATATTTT.

The chain couples TRBV5-6 to TRBJ1-1, with a weak D call TRBD1 (5 bases). This CDR3 is 12 amino acids long. Looked up from germline, CDR1 is SGHDT and CDR2 is YYEEEE. Trimming removed 1 base from V and 8 bases from J, with 9 bases in between. CDR3 nucleotide sequence: TGTGCCAGCAGCTTGAGGGGCAGGGAAGCTTTCTTT. Translation: CASSLRGREAFF.

The CDR3 coding sequence is TGCGCCAGCAGCGTCGAACCCCCGGGACTAGCGGGGGACGGGTATAGGTTGTTCTTC. Amino acid sequence: CASSVEPPGLAGDGYRLFF. This chain connects TRBV4-3 to TRBJ2-1; TRBD2 matches 14 bases. The germline V gene encodes CDR1 LGHNA and CDR2 YSLEER. The V and J ends lost 5 bases and 15 bases, in that order; junction bases with no gene match: 24. The CDR3 runs 19 residues.

The chain links TRBV4-3 to TRBJ2-1; TRBD2 matches at 9 bases. The CDR3 length is 18 residues. The germline V gene has CDR1 LGHNA and CDR2 YSLEER. V lost 4 bases and J lost 2; bases outside the gene matches: 12. CDR3 in amino acids: CASSPHHGAGGPYNEQFF. Here the CDR3 DNA reads TGCGCCAGCAGCCCCCATCACGGGGCGGGAGGGCCCTACAATGAGCAGTTCTTC.

The chain employs TRBV6-5 and TRBJ2-2, with 9 bases identical to TRBD2. The germline gives CDR1 MNHEY, CDR2 SVGAGI. With 4 bases clipped from V and 1 base from J, the junction kept 4 bases outside the gene matches. This CDR3 has 16 amino acids. CDR3 amino acids: CASSLAGAVNTGELFF. The DNA of the CDR3 is TGTGCCAGCAGTTTAGCGGGGGCCGTGAACACCGGGGAGCTGTTTTTT.

V gene TRBV6-6 combines with J gene TRBJ1-4; D is perhaps TRBD1 (6 bases). Deletions cut 2 bases from V and 7 bases from J, with 14 bases between. Germline CDR1 and CDR2: MNHNY and SVGAGI (reference sequence). The CDR3 has 15 amino acids. CDR3 sequence: CASSYTPQTGEKLFF. The CDR3 bases are TGTGCCAGCAGTTACACACCACAGACAGGTGAAAAACTGTTTTTT.